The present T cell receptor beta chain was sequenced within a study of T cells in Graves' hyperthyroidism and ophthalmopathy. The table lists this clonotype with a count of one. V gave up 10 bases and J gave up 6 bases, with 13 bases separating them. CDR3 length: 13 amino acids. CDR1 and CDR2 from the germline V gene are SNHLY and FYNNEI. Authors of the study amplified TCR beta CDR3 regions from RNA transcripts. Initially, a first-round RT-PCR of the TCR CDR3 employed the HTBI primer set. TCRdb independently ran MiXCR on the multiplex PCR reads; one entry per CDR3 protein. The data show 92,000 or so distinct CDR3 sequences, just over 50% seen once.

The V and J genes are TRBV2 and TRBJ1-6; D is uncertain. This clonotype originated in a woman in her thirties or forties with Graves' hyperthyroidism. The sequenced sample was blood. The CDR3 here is CATYGLGNSPLHF. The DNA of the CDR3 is TGTGCCACCTATGGGCTGGGTAATTCACCCCTCCACTTT.